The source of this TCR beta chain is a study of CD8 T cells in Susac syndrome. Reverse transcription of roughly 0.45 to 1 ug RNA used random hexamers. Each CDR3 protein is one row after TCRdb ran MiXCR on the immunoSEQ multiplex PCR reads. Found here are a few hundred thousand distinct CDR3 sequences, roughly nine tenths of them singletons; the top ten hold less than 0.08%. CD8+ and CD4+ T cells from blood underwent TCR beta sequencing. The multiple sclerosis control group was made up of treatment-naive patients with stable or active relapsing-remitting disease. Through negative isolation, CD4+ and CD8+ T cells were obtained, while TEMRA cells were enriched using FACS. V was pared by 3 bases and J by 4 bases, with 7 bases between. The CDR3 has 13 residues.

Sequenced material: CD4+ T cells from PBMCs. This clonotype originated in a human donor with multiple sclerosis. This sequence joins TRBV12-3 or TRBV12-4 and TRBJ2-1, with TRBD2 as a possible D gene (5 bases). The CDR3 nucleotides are TGTGCCAGCAGTTTCACGGGATACAATGAGCAGTTCTTC. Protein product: CASSFTGYNEQFF.